This T cell receptor (beta chain) emerged from a study of shared clonotypes between healthy human individuals. Looking at the study overall: There were three CD4 naive, three CD4 memory, two CD8 naive and one CD8 memory plates per donor.

Findings and caveats of the study: The study drew on few donors, limiting represented genetic and exposure-history diversity. Generally, estimated richness proved larger in naive subsets than it did in memory subsets.

Generated by immunoSEQ multiplex PCR, the TCRdb table keeps only in-frame clones and is missing some. The data hold about 770,000 clones, with around 70% observed a single time. The CDR3 is 15 residues long. Concerning this clone itself: Its antigen is unknown.

From CD4+ cells came CD45RA+ naive and CD45RA-negative memory subsets. The receptor's source is a woman aged 25 to 39 in good health. Sequencing was done on a sample of memory CD4+ T cells sorted from blood. Noted subset: CD45RA-negative fraction. V is TRBV21-1 and J is TRBJ1-2; TRBD1, the table's D call, lacks a check against the DNA. TRBV21-1 is tagged as a pseudogene. DNA of the CDR3: TGTGCCAGCAGCGGACAGGTCGGAGTTAACTATGGCTACACCTTC. As protein: CASSGQVGVNYGYTF.